This passage covers 13 T cell receptor beta chains from one sample sequenced in a study of shared clonotypes between healthy human individuals. The method was immunoSEQ multiplex PCR; TCRdb's version includes in-frame clones alone and lacks a portion of them. This sample has under 600,000 clones, with about 96% found just once. The specimen sequenced was naive CD4+ T cells sorted from blood. Subset defined: CD45RA+ positively selected. All receptors come from a woman between 25 and 40 years old in good health.

The count of this clone is one. This chain connects TRBV5-1 to TRBJ2-7; 11 bases are shared with TRBD1. Trimming removed 4 bases from V and 6 bases from J; junction bases left unmatched: 9. This CDR3 comprises 15 residues. Germline CDR1 is SGHRS and CDR2 is YFSETQ. The CDR3 reads CASSLDGTGGGEQYF. In DNA form, the CDR3 reads TGCGCCAGCAGCCTGGACGGGACAGGGGGAGGCGAGCAGTACTTC.

The chain is built from TRBV7-3 and TRBJ2-2, with TRBD2 identical over 11 bases. The CDR3 covers 19 residues. V lost 5 bases and J lost 8; bases outside the gene matches: 19. Germline CDR1 SGHTA, CDR2 FQGTGA. In nucleotides, the CDR3 is TGTGCCAGCAGCCCGACACAGGTGGGGCCTAGCGGGAGGATGGGGGAGCTGTTTTTT. As protein: CASSPTQVGPSGRMGELFF.

This clone was detected only once. J is TRBJ2-5 and V is TRBV6-5, with D perhaps matching TRBD2 (6 bases). V was trimmed by 11 bases and J by 2 bases, leaving 12 bases between them. The CDR3 is 12 amino acids. Germline CDR1 is MNHEY and CDR2 is SVGAGI. The CDR3 DNA follows: TGTGCCGCAGGGACTGTTCAAGAGACCCAGTACTTC. Amino acid sequence: CAAGTVQETQYF.

As DNA, the CDR3 is TGTGCTAGTAGTACAGGGGCCCCAATGAACACTGAAGCTTTCTTT. Residues: CASSTGAPMNTEAFF. The gene calls are TRBV12-5 and TRBJ1-1; 7 nucleotides match TRBD1. This CDR3 is 15 amino acids long. CDR1 is LGHNT and CDR2 is FRNRAP in the germline V gene. The junction had 9 bases not matched to a gene; V was cut back by 8 bases and J by 0 bases.

The chain carries TRBV5-1 and TRBJ2-2, with 9 bases identical to TRBD1. From germline, CDR1 is SGHRS and CDR2 YFSETQ. J gave up 1 base and V 2 bases, and 12 bases lay outside the gene matches. This CDR3 region has 19 residues. The CDR3, as DNA: TGCGCCAGCAGCTTCCGGGACAGGGCTGTCGGCGTGAACACCGGGGAGCTGTTTTTT. Translating it yields CASSFRDRAVGVNTGELFF.

The V gene is TRBV28, the J gene TRBJ1-4, with D perhaps matching TRBD1 (6 bases). The CDR3 length is 16 residues. V dropped 6 bases and J dropped 6 bases, with 20 bases sitting between them. Germline loops: CDR1 MDHEN, CDR2 SYDVKM. CDR3 sequence reads: CASSRPLGAFDEKLFF. For the CDR3, the DNA is TGTGCCAGCAGCCGCCCCCTGGGGGCATTTGATGAAAAACTGTTTTTT.

The chain couples TRBV6-1 to TRBJ1-1; a possible D gene is TRBD1 (6 bases). The germline gives CDR1 MNHNS, CDR2 SASEGT. The length of the CDR3 is 13 residues. Trimming cost V 8 bases and J 2 bases, with 12 bases left between them. CDR3 sequence: CASRLGGNTEAFF. Here the CDR3 DNA reads TGTGCCAGCCGTTTAGGGGGAAACACTGAAGCTTTCTTT.

This chain joins TRBV10-3 and TRBJ2-7; D is perhaps TRBD2 (8 bases). From germline, CDR1 is ENHRY and CDR2 SYGVKD. The CDR3 is 14 amino acids. The V and J ends lost 2 bases and 5 bases respectively, with 13 bases between them. DNA of the CDR3: TGTGCCATCAGTGAGCGGGAGGGGGCCAACGAGCAGTACTTC. As protein: CAISEREGANEQYF.

The chain couples TRBV6-1 to TRBJ1-1; 8 nucleotides line up with TRBD1. CDR3 size: 18 residues. The V gene's germline CDR1 is MNHNS and CDR2 SASEGT. The V segment lost 4 bases and the J segment 1 base; nucleotides outside the gene matches: 14. The CDR3 DNA reads as TGTGCCAGCAGTGCCGAACGGCAGGGGGCGAGGAAGAACACTGAAGCTTTCTTT. Translated: CASSAERQGARKNTEAFF.

CDR3 residues: CASNLAGQRADTQYF. The CDR3 DNA reads TGTGCCAGTAATCTAGCGGGACAGAGGGCAGATACGCAGTATTTT. V is TRBV19 and J is TRBJ2-3; 9 bases are a match to TRBD2. V trimming: 7 bases; J trimming: 4 bases; junction bases outside the gene matches: 9. CDR3 length: 15 amino acids. Per the germline V gene, CDR1 is LNHDA and CDR2 is SQIVND (reference sequence). The complete variable domain, with remaining parts taken from reference TRBV19 and TRBJ2-3, reads DGGITQSPKYLFRKEGQNVTLSCEQNLNHDAMYWYRQDPGQGLRLIYYSQIVNDFQKGDIAEGYSVSREKKESFPLTVTSAQKNPTAFYLCASNLAGQRADTQYFGPGTRLTVL.

The chain combines TRBV19 with TRBJ2-2; no clear D. CDR3 length equals 14 residues. V dropped 7 bases and J dropped 8 bases, with 17 bases sitting between them. Germline CDR1 and CDR2: LNHDA and SQIVND (reference sequence). The CDR3 coding sequence is TGTGCCAGTAATCCCCCAGGCTACATGGGGGAGCTGTTTTTT. This sequence encodes CASNPPGYMGELFF.

This chain connects TRBV27 to TRBJ1-5, with a possible D match to TRBD1 (5 bases). With 4 bases removed from V and 9 bases from J, the gap between germline ends came to 16 bases. Germline V gene sequence: CDR1 MNHEY, CDR2 SMNVEV (reference sequence). This CDR3 has 14 residues. Here the CDR3 DNA reads TGTGCCAGCAGTTCCGGGACCCCGGTATCGCCCCAGCATTTT. It encodes CASSSGTPVSPQHF.

The V call is TRBV28, the J call TRBJ2-7; possible D gene TRBD1, 6 bases. Per the germline V gene, CDR1 is MDHEN and CDR2 is SYDVKM. Trimming stripped 3 bases from V and 2 bases from J, with 11 bases between. The CDR3 totals 14 residues. DNA for the CDR3: TGTGCCAGCAGTTTCTCCCAGGGGACCTACGAGCAGTACTTC. It is translated as CASSFSQGTYEQYF.